This T cell receptor (beta chain) appears in the sequencing data of a study of T cells in Graves' hyperthyroidism and ophthalmopathy. For the study at large: Before any treatment, at initial diagnosis, peripheral blood was collected. Regarding the study as a whole: Most expanded thyroid clonotypes above 0.001 recurred in blood. The model identified upcoming ophthalmopathy a median about six months ahead of onset.

Germline CDR1 reads SGHDT; CDR2 reads YYEEEE. Trimming at V came to 0 bases and at J to 4 bases, leaving 3 bases not matched to a gene. The length of the CDR3 is 15 residues. The study excluded patients with uncontrolled infection, other autoimmune disease, pregnancy or lactation. In its sample, this clonotype was seen many times. Its antigen remains unidentified. TCR beta CDR3 region amplification was performed from RNA transcripts. First-round RT-PCR with HTBI primers amplified the TCR CDR3 region. MiXCR, applied by TCRdb to the multiplex PCR reads, yields one record per CDR3 protein. The sample consists of some 360,000 distinct CDR3 sequences, 11% to 15% of them appearing once.

V is TRBV5-6 and J is TRBJ1-1; 10 nucleotides match TRBD1. This TCR derives from a woman aged 55-69 years with Graves' hyperthyroidism. The sequencing input was blood. The CDR3: CASSLVGTGVTEAFF. Written as DNA, the CDR3 is TGTGCCAGCAGCTTGGTAGGGACAGGGGTCACTGAAGCTTTCTTT.